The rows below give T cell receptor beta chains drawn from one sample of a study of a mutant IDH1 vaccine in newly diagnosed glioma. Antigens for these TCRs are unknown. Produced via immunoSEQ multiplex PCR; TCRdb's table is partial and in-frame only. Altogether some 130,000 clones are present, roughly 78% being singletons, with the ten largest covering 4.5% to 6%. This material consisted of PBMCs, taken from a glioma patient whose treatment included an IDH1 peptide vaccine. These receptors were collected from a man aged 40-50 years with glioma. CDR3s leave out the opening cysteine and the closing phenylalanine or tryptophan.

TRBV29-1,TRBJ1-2,SVPPGSGYT
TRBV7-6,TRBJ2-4,ASSQGVTKNIQY
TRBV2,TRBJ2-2,ASGETGANTGELF
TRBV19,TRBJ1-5,ASSNRLSNQPQH
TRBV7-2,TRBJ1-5,ASSLVGAEQPQH
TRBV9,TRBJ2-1,ASSVSGGYNEQF
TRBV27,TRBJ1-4,ASSPTVEGRGEKLF
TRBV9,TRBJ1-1,ASSAWASGGTEAF
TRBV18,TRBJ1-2,ASSPDGWGYT
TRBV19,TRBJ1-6,ASRPGQLRFVNSPLH